Presented here are 22 T cell receptor beta chains from one specimen sequenced in a study of blood T cell repertoires in COVID-19. TCRdb's table, derived via immunoSEQ multiplex PCR, lists solely in-frame clones and lacks some. Among about 400,000 clones listed, around 87% were seen once. Sequencing was carried out using PBMCs or T cells enriched from blood (not recorded which). The receptors were sampled from a man in his forties or fifties in a cohort exposed to, infected with or recovered from COVID-19 (not recorded which).

V is TRBV5-6 and J is TRBJ1-2; D remains ambiguous. Germline-derived CDR1 and CDR2 are SGHDT and YYEEEE. The CDR3 has 14 amino acids. V was clipped by 2 bases and J by 5 bases, with 13 bases between them. Here the CDR3 DNA reads TGTGCCAGCAGCTTTGAAGCGTCTACATATGGCTACACCTTC. Amino acid sequence: CASSFEASTYGYTF.

This sequence joins TRBV14 and TRBJ2-2; D may be TRBD1 (6 bases). Germline V gives CDR1 SGHDN, CDR2 FVKESK. The CDR3 sequence is 16 residues long. Trimming took off 5 bases at V and 0 bases at J, with 13 bases between the two ends. The CDR3 spells CASSSRTGPNTGELFF. The CDR3 nucleotides are TGTGCCAGCAGCTCCAGAACAGGGCCGAACACCGGGGAGCTGTTTTTT.

This chain links TRBV9 with TRBJ2-7, with D possibly TRBD1 on 6 matching bases. V lost 3 bases, J lost 2 bases, and 15 bases lay in between. This CDR3 spans 15 amino acids. Germline CDR1 SGDLS, CDR2 YYNGEE. The CDR3 here is CASSGGLGTTYEQYF. CDR3 coding DNA: TGTGCCAGCAGCGGGGGGCTGGGCACAACCTACGAGCAGTACTTC.

This chain uses TRBV4-1 with TRBJ2-6, with D possibly matching TRBD2 (6 bases). V lost 6 bases to trimming and J lost 0 bases, with 18 bases between them. Looked up from germline, CDR1 is MGHRA and CDR2 is YSYEKL. CDR3 length: 18 residues. CDR3 coding DNA: TGCGCCAGCAGTCTGAGCGGGCAATCCAACTCTGGGGCCAACGTCCTGACTTTC. Amino acid sequence: CASSLSGQSNSGANVLTF.

The chain links TRBV6-1 to TRBJ1-3; no firm D call. CDR3 length: 15 residues. V lost 1 base and J 0 bases, leaving 7 bases between the germline ends. The germline V gene encodes CDR1 MNHNS and CDR2 SASEGT. The CDR3 region has the DNA TGTGCCAGCAGTGAAGGGGCAGCCTCTGGAAACACCATATATTTT. Its translation is CASSEGAASGNTIYF.

Worth noting for this clone: This CDR3 is also generated by other DNA sequences in the sample. The CDR3 DNA reads TGTGCCAGCAGCTTAGATCGGGGAACCTATGGCTACACCTTC. The encoded protein is CASSLDRGTYGYTF. The V call is TRBV11-2, the J call TRBJ1-2, with D uncertain. The germline V and J ends were trimmed by 0 bases and 4 bases, with 9 bases remaining between them. This CDR3 contains 14 residues. The germline V gene has CDR1 SGHAT and CDR2 FQNNGV.

This clone showed up just a few times. The rearrangement uses TRBV28 and TRBJ1-6; D gene ambiguous. The CDR3 is 13 residues long. Deletions cut 6 bases from V and 3 bases from J, with 6 bases between. Germline loops: CDR1 MDHEN, CDR2 SYDVKM. DNA for the CDR3: TGTGCCAGCAGGCAGTACTATAATTCACCCCTCCACTTT. This translates into CASRQYYNSPLHF.

The chain uses TRBV19 and TRBJ2-7, with 10 bases lining up with TRBD2. V lost 4 bases and J lost 5; bases outside the gene matches: 8. Germline CDR1 is LNHDA and CDR2 is SQIVND (reference sequence). There are 15 residues in the CDR3. CDR3 bases: TGTGCCAGTAGTACAGCCGGGACTAGCGTCAACGAGCAGTACTTC. This gives the protein CASSTAGTSVNEQYF.

J is TRBJ1-1 and V is TRBV4-1, with D possibly matching TRBD1 (5 bases). V gave up 1 base and J gave up 6 bases, with 9 bases separating them. From germline, CDR1 is MGHRA and CDR2 YSYEKL. The CDR3 covers 13 residues. The CDR3 sequence: CASSQVRDSEAFF. The DNA of the CDR3 is TGCGCCAGCAGCCAAGTCAGGGATTCTGAAGCTTTCTTT.

V is TRBV19 and J is TRBJ2-7; D ambiguous. CDR1 is LNHDA and CDR2 is SQIVND in the germline V gene (reference sequence). The germline V and J ends were trimmed by 6 bases and 3 bases, with 18 bases remaining between them. This CDR3 is built from 15 residues. The CDR3 DNA reads TGTGCCAGTAGCACCTTGAGAGCTGCAAACTACGAGCAGTACTTC. Translated, it gives CASSTLRAANYEQYF.

The chain joins TRBV5-1 to TRBJ2-5; D remains ambiguous. Trimming took 1 base from V and 2 from J, leaving 6 bases between them. The CDR3 sequence is 13 residues long. CDR1 SGHRS and CDR2 YFSETQ come from the germline V gene. CDR3 amino acids: CASSLLAQETQYF. The CDR3 nucleotides are TGCGCCAGCAGCTTGCTGGCACAAGAGACCCAGTACTTC.

This chain links TRBV5-1 with TRBJ2-2; 7 bases line up with TRBD1. Trimming removed 5 bases from V and 4 bases from J; junction bases left unmatched: 5. The CDR3 runs to 14 residues. The V gene's germline CDR1 is SGHRS and CDR2 YFSETQ. The CDR3 sequence: CASSSQGSTGELFF. DNA for the CDR3: TGCGCCAGCAGTTCACAGGGGAGCACCGGGGAGCTGTTTTTT.

The CDR3 DNA follows: TGCGCCAGCAGAGAAGGGGCTGGGACTGAAGCTTTCTTT. Protein: CASREGAGTEAFF. The chain combines TRBV5-1 with TRBJ1-1; D might be TRBD1 (5 bases). V was cut by 5 bases and J by 5 bases, with 13 bases left in between. The CDR3 is made up of 13 amino acids. CDR1 and CDR2 (germline): SGHRS, YFSETQ.

This clone was found a few times. The chain employs TRBV30 and TRBJ1-3; D is possibly TRBD1 (5 bases). V was clipped by 5 bases and J by 4 bases, with 12 bases between them. CDR3 length equals 13 residues. CDR1 is GTSNPN, CDR2 SVGIG, per germline (reference sequence). In DNA form, the CDR3 reads TGTGCCTGGGGCCGCGGGGCCGGAAACACCATATATTTT. Its protein is CAWGRGAGNTIYF. Combining the CDR3 with reference TRBV30 and TRBJ1-3 gives the whole variable domain SQTIHQWPATLVQPVGSPLSLECTVEGTSNPNLYWYRQAAGRGLQLLFYSVGIGQISSEVPQNLSASRPQDRQFILSSKKLLLSDSGFYLCAWGRGAGNTIYFGEGSWLTVV.

The chain combines TRBV15 with TRBJ1-1, with TRBD1 matching 7 bases. From germline, CDR1 is LNHNV and CDR2 YYDKDF (reference sequence). The ends lost 0 bases at V and 4 bases at J; junction bases unmatched: 11. There are 17 residues in the CDR3. DNA of the CDR3: TGTGCCACCAGCAGAGATCCCCTAGGGGGCGCGGGCACTGAAGCTTTCTTT. As protein: CATSRDPLGGAGTEAFF.

J is TRBJ2-7 and V is TRBV18; 7 bases line up with TRBD1. Trimming took 3 bases from V and 5 from J; bases not matched to a gene: 10. Germline CDR1 is KGHSH and CDR2 is LQKENI. The CDR3 has 15 amino acids. This CDR3 reads CASSPTPQGTHEQYF. In DNA, the CDR3 is TGTGCCAGCTCACCCACCCCACAGGGGACCCACGAGCAGTACTTC.

This clone appeared once. This chain uses TRBV6-5 with TRBJ2-2; 14 bases line up with TRBD2. This CDR3 spans 15 amino acids. V lost 6 bases to trimming and J lost 4 bases; unmatched junction nucleotides: 1. CDR1 MNHEY and CDR2 SVGAGI come from the germline V gene. The CDR3 bases are TGTGCCAGCAGGGGACTAGCGGGAGTCACCGGGGAGCTGTTTTTT. It codes for CASRGLAGVTGELFF.

The chain combines TRBV11-2 with TRBJ2-7, with TRBD1 as a possible D gene (5 bases). Between the trimmed V and J ends, which lost 2 bases and 3 bases, there was a span of 11 bases. Germline V gene sequence: CDR1 SGHAT, CDR2 FQNNGV. The length of the CDR3 is 14 residues. The CDR3 coding sequence is TGTGCCAGCAGCTTACCGACAGATTACTACGAGCAGTACTTC. It codes for CASSLPTDYYEQYF.

Turning to this clone: In the same sample, other DNA sequences code for this CDR3. This sequence joins TRBV18 and TRBJ2-7, with TRBD1 matching over 10 bases. From germline, CDR1 is KGHSH and CDR2 LQKENI. The J segment lost 1 base and the V segment lost 3 bases, leaving 0 bases of the junction unmatched. This CDR3 region has 14 residues. The CDR3 region has the DNA TGTGCCAGCTCACCGGGACAGGGGTCCTACGAGCAGTACTTC. The encoded protein is CASSPGQGSYEQYF.

The chain is built from TRBV4-1 and TRBJ2-3; possible D gene TRBD1, 6 bases. The V gene lost 4 bases and the J gene lost 0 bases, with 17 bases spanning the gap. The germline V gene has CDR1 MGHRA and CDR2 YSYEKL. The CDR3 covers 17 residues. CDR3 in amino acids: CASSPGVPRGSTDTQYF. In DNA form, the CDR3 reads TGCGCCAGCAGCCCTGGTGTGCCGAGGGGGAGCACAGATACGCAGTATTTT.

The CDR3 is CASSFRTGGVLGEQYF. The CDR3 DNA reads TGTGCCAGCAGTTTCCGGACAGGGGGTGTCTTGGGCGAGCAGTACTTC. The chain recombines TRBV27 with TRBJ2-7, with 10 nucleotides matching TRBD1. CDR3 length equals 16 residues. The germline CDR1 and CDR2 sequences are MNHEY and SMNVEV (reference sequence). Losses at the gene ends were 3 bases for V and 6 bases for J; bases not matched to a gene: 11.

Comments on this clone: The sample carries other DNA sequences with the same CDR3. The CDR3 sequence is CASSRQETQYF. The CDR3 DNA reads TGCGCCAGCAGCCGCCAAGAGACCCAGTACTTC. The V call is TRBV5-1, the J call TRBJ2-5; D unresolved. Germline CDR1 is SGHRS and CDR2 is YFSETQ. V lost 4 bases to trimming and J lost 1 base, with 2 bases between them. This CDR3 has 11 residues.